The entry below describes one T cell receptor beta chain. This entry belongs to a study of cytomegalovirus exposure and HLA in healthy donors. Primers included in the PCR were 60 Vbeta and 13 Jbeta primers. Using immunoSEQ multiplex PCR, the repertoire was profiled, and TCRdb retains in-frame clones only, with some absent. The table includes about 81,000 clones, 77% detected once. CDR1 and CDR2 (germline): LNHDA, SQIVND (reference sequence). This CDR3 is built from 16 residues. V trimming: 3 bases; J trimming: 2 bases; junction bases outside the gene matches: 5. Specimen: PBMCs. The chain employs TRBV19 and TRBJ2-7; 12 positions agree with TRBD2. The clonotype originates from a man aged 45-65 years in good health and CMV-seropositive. CDR3 residues: CASSIGLAGGTYEQYF. The CDR3 DNA reads as TGTGCCAGTAGTATCGGCCTAGCGGGAGGGACCTACGAGCAGTACTTC.